One sample yielded the 5 T cell receptor beta chains listed below, sequenced in a study of CD8 T cells in Susac syndrome. After extraction with the RNeasy kit, roughly 0.45 to 1 ug of the RNA was reverse transcribed using random hexamers. Using its own MiXCR run on the immunoSEQ multiplex PCR reads, TCRdb lists one record per CDR3 protein. The table records roughly 120,000 distinct CDR3 sequences, more than 80% of them present only once. Input material: CD8+ T cells from PBMCs. The origin of the receptors is a human donor with multiple sclerosis.

This sequence joins TRBV4-1 and TRBJ2-7; no clear D gene. Germline CDR1 MGHRA, CDR2 YSYEKL. With 0 bases removed from V and 6 bases from J, the gap between germline ends came to 12 bases. The CDR3 spans 14 residues. The CDR3 loop reads CASSQDAGSFEQYF. The CDR3 DNA reads TGCGCCAGCAGCCAAGACGCCGGTTCGTTCGAGCAGTACTTC.

V is TRBV9 and J is TRBJ2-1; no reliable D call. The CDR3 is 15 residues long. With 2 bases removed from V and 4 bases from J, the gap between germline ends came to 13 bases. Germline V lookup: CDR1 SGDLS, CDR2 YYNGEE. CDR3 nucleotides: TGTGCCAGCAGCGTTAGTAGGGCGTCGTACAATGAGCAGTTCTTC. Residues: CASSVSRASYNEQFF.

The chain combines TRBV6-1 with TRBJ1-5; TRBD1 is a possible D gene (6 bases). With 4 bases removed from V and 3 bases from J, the gap between germline ends came to 13 bases. CDR1 is MNHNS and CDR2 is SASEGT in the germline V gene. The CDR3 runs to 15 residues. CDR3 in amino acids: CASSAPTGPNQPQHF. Written as DNA, the CDR3 is TGTGCCAGCAGTGCACCTACAGGGCCCAATCAGCCCCAGCATTTT.

V gene TRBV28 combines with J gene TRBJ2-5, with TRBD1 identical over 9 bases. This CDR3 is 14 amino acids long. Germline CDR1 and CDR2: MDHEN and SYDVKM. The V gene end was trimmed by 5 bases and the J gene end by 5 bases; junction bases not matched to a gene: 6. CDR3: CASSPTGGGETQYF. The CDR3 nucleotides read TGTGCCAGCAGTCCGACAGGGGGTGGTGAGACCCAGTACTTC.

The V call is TRBV7-9, the J call TRBJ2-7; D is unclear. Germline V gene lookup returns CDR1 SEHNR and CDR2 FQNEAQ (reference sequence). CDR3 size: 12 residues. V was trimmed by 3 bases and J by 5 bases, leaving 8 bases between them. This CDR3 is CASSFEIHEQYF. The DNA of the CDR3 is TGTGCCAGCAGCTTCGAGATACACGAGCAGTACTTC.